A selection of T cell receptor beta chains follows, all from one sample in a study of blood T cell repertoires in COVID-19. Data came from immunoSEQ multiplex PCR; TCRdb stores just in-frame clones and leaves some out. The data contain some 260,000 clones, about 86% of them singletons. Sequenced: PBMCs or T cells enriched from blood (not recorded which). All receptors derive from a man aged 30-40 years with acute COVID-19. CDR3s include the opening cysteine and the closing phenylalanine or tryptophan. A D gene is named only where the DNA matches it firmly. Some rows mark clone size as missing; the rest say once, few, many or name a class of expanded clone.

j_gene: TRBJ2-5; d_gene: -; abundance: -; v_gene: TRBV20-1; len: 11; CDR3aa: CSARPEETQYF; CDR3nt: TGCAGTGCTAGACCAGAAGAGACCCAGTACTTC
j_gene: TRBJ2-1; d_gene: TRBD2; abundance: -; v_gene: TRBV28; len: 15; CDR3aa: CASSPPARGVYEQFF; CDR3nt: TGTGCCAGCAGCCCCCCGGCGCGGGGGGTCTATGAGCAGTTCTTC
j_gene: TRBJ1-1; d_gene: -; abundance: -; v_gene: TRBV7-2; len: 14; CDR3aa: CASSPQGYGTEAFF; CDR3nt: TGTGCCAGCAGCCCACAGGGATATGGAACTGAAGCTTTCTTT
j_gene: TRBJ1-2; d_gene: -; abundance: -; v_gene: TRBV4-2; len: 16; CDR3aa: CASSQDISGRAYGYTF; CDR3nt: TGTGCCAGCAGCCAAGATATCTCAGGCAGGGCCTATGGCTACACCTTC
j_gene: TRBJ2-2; d_gene: -; abundance: -; v_gene: TRBV5-4; len: 15; CDR3aa: CASSLGGINTGELFF; CDR3nt: TGTGCCAGCAGCTTGGGCGGGATCAACACCGGGGAGCTGTTTTTT
j_gene: TRBJ1-2; d_gene: -; abundance: -; v_gene: TRBV6-5; len: 14; CDR3aa: CASSYSGRRDGYTF; CDR3nt: TGTGCCAGCAGTTACTCGGGCAGGAGGGATGGCTACACCTTC
j_gene: TRBJ1-5; d_gene: TRBD1; abundance: -; v_gene: TRBV5-8; len: 15; CDR3aa: CASSGRQGTNQPQHF; CDR3nt: TGTGCCAGCAGCGGAAGACAGGGAACAAATCAGCCCCAGCATTTT
j_gene: TRBJ2-3; d_gene: -; abundance: -; v_gene: TRBV5-6; len: 15; CDR3aa: CASSSLMQGTDTQYF; CDR3nt: TGTGCCAGCAGCTCACTCATGCAGGGCACAGATACGCAGTATTTT
j_gene: TRBJ1-2; d_gene: -; abundance: -; v_gene: TRBV24-1; len: 15; CDR3aa: CATSEGQGFRYGYTF; CDR3nt: TGTGCCACCAGTGAGGGGCAGGGGTTCAGGTATGGCTACACCTTC
j_gene: TRBJ2-5; d_gene: -; abundance: once; v_gene: TRBV11-3; len: 14; CDR3aa: CASSLSRETETQYF; CDR3nt: TGTGCCAGCAGCTTATCCAGGGAAACAGAGACCCAGTACTTC
j_gene: TRBJ1-2; d_gene: TRBD1; abundance: -; v_gene: TRBV7-9; len: 12; CDR3aa: CASRGQAYGYTF; CDR3nt: TGTGCCAGCAGGGGACAGGCTTATGGCTACACCTTC
j_gene: TRBJ2-2; d_gene: TRBD2; abundance: -; v_gene: TRBV5-6; len: 18; CDR3aa: CASSLVVWTSGRTGELFF; CDR3nt: TGTGCCAGCAGCTTGGTAGTGTGGACTAGCGGGAGAACCGGGGAGCTGTTTTTT
j_gene: TRBJ1-4; d_gene: -; abundance: -; v_gene: TRBV7-9; len: 16; CDR3aa: CASSTLRQLDNEKLFF; CDR3nt: TGTGCCAGCAGCACCCTCCGACAGCTCGATAATGAAAAACTGTTTTTT
j_gene: TRBJ2-2; d_gene: TRBD1; abundance: -; v_gene: TRBV5-6; len: 15; CDR3aa: CASSLTGVRTGELFF; CDR3nt: TGTGCCAGCAGCCTGACAGGGGTGCGAACCGGGGAGCTGTTTTTT
j_gene: TRBJ1-6; d_gene: TRBD1; abundance: -; v_gene: TRBV10-1; len: 16; CDR3aa: CASSESVGTANSPLHF; CDR3nt: TGCGCCAGCAGTGAGTCCGTCGGGACAGCGAATTCACCCCTCCACTTT
j_gene: TRBJ1-3; d_gene: -; abundance: -; v_gene: TRBV25-1; len: 13; CDR3aa: CASSETAGNTIYF; CDR3nt: TGTGCCAGCAGTGAAACTGCTGGAAACACCATATATTTT
j_gene: TRBJ1-2; d_gene: TRBD1; abundance: -; v_gene: TRBV2; len: 15; CDR3aa: CASSGETGGIYGYTF; CDR3nt: TGTGCCAGCAGTGGGGAGACAGGGGGCATATATGGCTACACCTTC
j_gene: TRBJ2-3; d_gene: TRBD2; abundance: once; v_gene: TRBV5-4; len: 16; CDR3aa: CASSGVLAGGPDTQYF; CDR3nt: TGTGCCAGCAGCGGGGTACTAGCGGGAGGGCCAGATACGCAGTATTTT
j_gene: TRBJ1-6; d_gene: -; abundance: few; v_gene: TRBV9; len: 15; CDR3aa: CASSVTGFLNSPLHF; CDR3nt: TGTGCCAGCAGCGTAACGGGGTTCCTAAATTCACCCCTCCACTTT
j_gene: TRBJ1-3; d_gene: TRBD1; abundance: -; v_gene: TRBV7-9; len: 17; CDR3aa: CASSLPGTGLSGNTIYF; CDR3nt: TGTGCCAGCAGCCTTCCCGGGACAGGGCTCTCTGGAAACACCATATATTTT
j_gene: TRBJ2-1; d_gene: TRBD2; abundance: few; v_gene: TRBV14; len: 16; CDR3aa: CASSQEGTRSYNEQFF; CDR3nt: TGTGCCAGCAGCCAAGAAGGGACTAGATCATATAATGAGCAGTTCTTC
j_gene: TRBJ1-2; d_gene: -; abundance: -; v_gene: TRBV19; len: 14; CDR3aa: CASSPTLTGNGYTF; CDR3nt: TGTGCCAGTAGCCCAACCCTAACAGGGAACGGCTACACCTTC
j_gene: TRBJ2-3; d_gene: TRBD2; abundance: -; v_gene: TRBV7-9; len: 19; CDR3aa: CASSDKTSGRHVRTDTQYF; CDR3nt: TGTGCCAGCAGCGACAAGACTAGCGGGAGGCACGTACGCACAGATACGCAGTATTTT
j_gene: TRBJ1-1; d_gene: -; abundance: once; v_gene: TRBV9; len: 14; CDR3aa: CASSVEGEGAEAFF; CDR3nt: TGTGCCAGCAGCGTAGAGGGGGAAGGGGCTGAAGCTTTCTTT
j_gene: TRBJ2-6; d_gene: -; abundance: -; v_gene: TRBV7-8; len: 16; CDR3aa: CASSSTVHSGANVLTF; CDR3nt: TGTGCCAGCAGCTCGACAGTTCACTCTGGGGCCAACGTCCTGACTTTC
j_gene: TRBJ1-3; d_gene: -; abundance: once; v_gene: TRBV6-5; len: 14; CDR3aa: CASSVTGRRNTIYF; CDR3nt: TGTGCCAGCAGCGTAACAGGGCGGCGAAACACCATATATTTT
j_gene: TRBJ1-1; d_gene: -; abundance: -; v_gene: TRBV11-3; len: 15; CDR3aa: CASSQGGTGGTEAFF; CDR3nt: TGTGCCAGCAGCCAGGGAGGGACGGGCGGCACTGAAGCTTTCTTT
j_gene: TRBJ1-6; d_gene: -; abundance: -; v_gene: TRBV5-8; len: 16; CDR3aa: CASSLAPGSRNSPLHF; CDR3nt: TGTGCCAGCAGCTTGGCCCCCGGTAGTCGAAATTCACCCCTCCACTTT
j_gene: TRBJ1-3; d_gene: TRBD1; abundance: -; v_gene: TRBV11-2; len: 17; CDR3aa: CASSPGQGITSGNTIYF; CDR3nt: TGTGCCAGCAGCCCGGGACAGGGTATTACTTCTGGAAACACCATATATTTT
j_gene: TRBJ1-2; d_gene: -; abundance: -; v_gene: TRBV7-8; len: 15; CDR3aa: CASSELMTENYGYTF; CDR3nt: TGTGCCAGCAGTGAATTAATGACAGAAAACTATGGCTACACCTTC
j_gene: TRBJ2-5; d_gene: -; abundance: -; v_gene: TRBV7-2; len: 11; CDR3aa: CASSLKETQYF; CDR3nt: TGTGCCAGCAGCCTAAAGGAGACCCAGTACTTC
j_gene: TRBJ2-1; d_gene: -; abundance: once; v_gene: TRBV20-1; len: 14; CDR3aa: CSASDSRSYNEQFF; CDR3nt: TGCAGTGCTAGTGACAGTCGCTCCTACAATGAGCAGTTCTTC
j_gene: TRBJ2-3; d_gene: -; abundance: -; v_gene: TRBV6-2/TRBV6-3; len: 16; CDR3aa: CASSEGAGSALYTQYF; CDR3nt: TGTGCCAGCAGCGAGGGAGCGGGTTCCGCTTTGTATACGCAGTATTTT
j_gene: TRBJ1-1; d_gene: TRBD1; abundance: few; v_gene: TRBV5-4; len: 14; CDR3aa: CASSSGTGVPEAFF; CDR3nt: TGTGCCAGCAGCTCCGGGACAGGGGTTCCTGAAGCTTTCTTT
j_gene: TRBJ1-2; d_gene: -; abundance: -; v_gene: TRBV9; len: 14; CDR3aa: CASSTQQGLGGYTF; CDR3nt: TGTGCCAGCAGCACACAACAGGGATTGGGTGGCTACACCTTC
j_gene: TRBJ1-2; d_gene: -; abundance: -; v_gene: TRBV5-8; len: 15; CDR3aa: CASSEPGRRAYGYTF; CDR3nt: TGTGCCAGCAGCGAACCCGGACGGCGGGCCTATGGCTACACCTTC
j_gene: TRBJ2-5; d_gene: TRBD1; abundance: -; v_gene: TRBV5-1; len: 15; CDR3aa: CASSLIAGGGETQYF; CDR3nt: TGCGCCAGCAGCTTAATCGCAGGGGGCGGGGAGACCCAGTACTTC
j_gene: TRBJ1-2; d_gene: -; abundance: -; v_gene: TRBV7-9; len: 12; CDR3aa: CASRSQNYGYTF; CDR3nt: TGTGCCAGCAGGTCACAGAACTATGGCTACACCTTC
j_gene: TRBJ1-4; d_gene: TRBD1; abundance: -; v_gene: TRBV2; len: 14; CDR3aa: CASSGWDRVEKLFF; CDR3nt: TGTGCCAGCAGTGGCTGGGACAGGGTGGAAAAACTGTTTTTT
j_gene: TRBJ1-1; d_gene: -; abundance: -; v_gene: TRBV7-3; len: 16; CDR3aa: CASSLGPPSGNTEAFF; CDR3nt: TGTGCCAGCAGCTTAGGGCCCCCCAGCGGGAACACTGAAGCTTTCTTT
j_gene: TRBJ1-2; d_gene: -; abundance: -; v_gene: TRBV20-1; len: 19; CDR3aa: CSASFLAAAGFGPNYGYTF; CDR3nt: TGCAGTGCTAGTTTCCTTGCGGCAGCAGGGTTCGGTCCTAACTATGGCTACACCTTC
j_gene: TRBJ2-1; d_gene: -; abundance: -; v_gene: TRBV18; len: 14; CDR3aa: CASSPNKGRNEQFF; CDR3nt: TGTGCCAGCTCACCAAATAAAGGGAGAAATGAGCAGTTCTTC
j_gene: TRBJ1-2; d_gene: TRBD1; abundance: -; v_gene: TRBV6-5; len: 13; CDR3aa: CASSNRTGYGYTF; CDR3nt: TGTGCCAGCAGTAATCGGACAGGTTATGGCTACACCTTC
j_gene: TRBJ2-3; d_gene: TRBD1; abundance: -; v_gene: TRBV9; len: 14; CDR3aa: CASSDDRGTDTQYF; CDR3nt: TGTGCCAGCAGCGATGACAGGGGCACAGATACGCAGTATTTT
j_gene: TRBJ2-2; d_gene: TRBD1; abundance: -; v_gene: TRBV19; len: 14; CDR3aa: CASTNRGLGGELFF; CDR3nt: TGTGCCAGTACAAACAGGGGGTTGGGCGGGGAGCTGTTTTTT
j_gene: TRBJ1-5; d_gene: -; abundance: -; v_gene: TRBV12-3/TRBV12-4; len: 13; CDR3aa: CASRALADQPQHF; CDR3nt: TGTGCCAGCAGGGCCTTAGCGGATCAGCCCCAGCATTTT
j_gene: TRBJ2-3; d_gene: -; abundance: -; v_gene: TRBV6-4; len: 14; CDR3aa: CASSDSSRGDTQYF; CDR3nt: TGTGCCAGCAGTGACTCAAGCAGGGGAGATACGCAGTATTTT
j_gene: TRBJ1-6; d_gene: TRBD1; abundance: -; v_gene: TRBV18; len: 14; CDR3aa: CASSRDRENSPLHF; CDR3nt: TGTGCCAGCTCACGGGACAGGGAGAATTCACCCCTCCACTTT
j_gene: TRBJ2-3; d_gene: -; abundance: -; v_gene: TRBV5-4; len: 13; CDR3aa: CASSPRDTYGADF; CDR3nt: TGTGCCAGCAGCCCTCGGGACACCTACGGTGCGGATTTT
j_gene: TRBJ1-1; d_gene: -; abundance: -; v_gene: TRBV6-5; len: 14; CDR3aa: CASSKGQANTEAFF; CDR3nt: TGTGCCAGCAGTAAGGGACAAGCGAACACTGAAGCTTTCTTT
j_gene: TRBJ2-3; d_gene: TRBD2; abundance: -; v_gene: TRBV5-6; len: 18; CDR3aa: CASTFLGTSGGLRDTQYF; CDR3nt: TGTGCCAGCACCTTTCTGGGGACTAGCGGGGGATTGAGAGATACGCAGTATTTT
j_gene: TRBJ2-1; d_gene: TRBD2; abundance: -; v_gene: TRBV5-1; len: 15; CDR3aa: CASSLAGGFYNEQFF; CDR3nt: TGCGCCAGCAGCTTGGCGGGGGGGTTCTACAATGAGCAGTTCTTC
j_gene: TRBJ1-5; d_gene: -; abundance: -; v_gene: TRBV7-2; len: 13; CDR3aa: CASSLRGNQPQHF; CDR3nt: TGTGCCAGCAGCTTACGAGGCAATCAGCCCCAGCATTTT
j_gene: TRBJ2-5; d_gene: TRBD2; abundance: -; v_gene: TRBV7-2; len: 16; CDR3aa: CASSTNGGLAKETQYF; CDR3nt: TGTGCCAGCAGCACTAACGGCGGACTAGCAAAAGAGACCCAGTACTTC
j_gene: TRBJ2-5; d_gene: -; abundance: -; v_gene: TRBV12-3/TRBV12-4; len: 12; CDR3aa: CASSLRRETQYF; CDR3nt: TGTGCCAGCAGTTTGCGGCGGGAGACCCAGTACTTC
j_gene: TRBJ2-3; d_gene: TRBD2; abundance: -; v_gene: TRBV14; len: 18; CDR3aa: CASSQGRFSGGLADTQYF; CDR3nt: TGTGCCAGCAGCCAAGGACGGTTTAGCGGGGGACTGGCAGATACGCAGTATTTT